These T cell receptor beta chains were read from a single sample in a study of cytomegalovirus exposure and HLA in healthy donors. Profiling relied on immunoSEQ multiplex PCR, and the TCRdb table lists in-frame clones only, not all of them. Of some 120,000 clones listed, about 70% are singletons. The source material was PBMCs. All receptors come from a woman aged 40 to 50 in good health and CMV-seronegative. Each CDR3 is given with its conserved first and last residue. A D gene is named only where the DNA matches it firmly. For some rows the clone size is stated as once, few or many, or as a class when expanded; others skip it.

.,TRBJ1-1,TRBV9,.,CASSVAVGRGTEAFF,TGTGCCAGCAGCGTAGCTGTGGGGAGGGGCACTGAAGCTTTCTTT
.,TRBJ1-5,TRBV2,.,CASSEGHHTSSNQPQHF,TGTGCCAGCAGCGAGGGACACCACACTTCTAGCAATCAGCCCCAGCATTTT
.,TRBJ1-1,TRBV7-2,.,CASSPSGENTEAFF,TGTGCCAGCAGCCCGTCGGGGGAGAACACTGAAGCTTTCTTT
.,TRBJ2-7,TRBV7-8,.,CASSYAMGGYEQYF,TGTGCCAGCAGCTATGCGATGGGAGGCTACGAGCAGTACTTC
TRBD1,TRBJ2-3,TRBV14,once,CASGSLEGDSSTDTQYF,TGTGCCAGCGGCTCCCTAGAGGGGGACAGTAGCACAGATACGCAGTATTTT
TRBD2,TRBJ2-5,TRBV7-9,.,CASSRTSGQETQYF,TGTGCCAGCAGCCGTACTAGCGGCCAAGAGACCCAGTACTTC
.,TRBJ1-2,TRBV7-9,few,CASNRQGGPDGGYTF,TGTGCCAGCAACCGCCAGGGCGGACCTGATGGGGGCTACACCTTC
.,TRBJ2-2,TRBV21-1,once,CASSNPDTGELFF,TGTGCCAGCAGCAACCCGGACACCGGGGAGCTGTTTTTT
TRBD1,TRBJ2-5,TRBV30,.,CAWSATGGYTETQYF,TGTGCCTGGAGTGCAACAGGGGGCTATACAGAGACCCAGTACTTC
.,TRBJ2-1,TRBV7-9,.,CSSDKSDEQFF,TGTTCCAGCGACAAGTCAGATGAGCAGTTCTTC
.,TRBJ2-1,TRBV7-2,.,CASSVQYEQFF,TGTGCCAGCAGCGTGCAGTATGAGCAGTTCTTC
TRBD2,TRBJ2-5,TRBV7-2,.,CASSLYLAGGGQYF,TGTGCCAGCAGCTTATACCTAGCGGGAGGGGGCCAGTACTTC
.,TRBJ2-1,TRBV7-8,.,CASSLRDRGGQFF,TGTGCCAGCAGCTTAAGGGATAGGGGGGGGCAGTTCTTC
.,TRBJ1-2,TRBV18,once,CASSPGHDRYGYTF,TGTGCCAGCTCACCGGGACACGACCGGTATGGCTACACCTTC
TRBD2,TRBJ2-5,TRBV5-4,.,CASSLAPRGAGGLQTQYF,TGTGCCAGCAGCTTGGCCCCCCGGGGAGCGGGGGGTTTACAGACCCAGTACTTC
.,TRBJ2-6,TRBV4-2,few,CASSQAGDSGANVLTF,TGTGCCAGCAGCCAAGCCGGAGACTCTGGGGCCAACGTCCTGACTTTC
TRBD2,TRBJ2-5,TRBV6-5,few,CASSYSAGVGETQYF,TGTGCCAGCAGTTACTCCGCGGGAGTGGGGGAGACCCAGTACTTC
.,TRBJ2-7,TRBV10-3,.,CAIRGGTESYEQYF,TGTGCCATCAGAGGAGGGACGGAGTCCTACGAGCAGTACTTC
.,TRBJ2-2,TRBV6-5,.,CASSRVGQAGGELFF,TGTGCCAGCAGTCGCGTCGGACAGGCGGGAGGGGAGCTGTTTTTT
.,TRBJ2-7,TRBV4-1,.,CASSQEWGLRGYEQYF,TGCGCCAGCAGCCAGGAGTGGGGTTTGCGAGGGTACGAGCAGTACTTC
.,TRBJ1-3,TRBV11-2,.,CASSLAGTLRGGNTIYF,TGTGCCAGCAGCTTAGCGGGGACACTGCGCGGTGGAAACACCATATATTTT
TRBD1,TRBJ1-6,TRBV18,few,CASSPAVDRGQNSPLHF,TGTGCCAGCTCACCGGCCGTGGACAGGGGACAGAATTCACCCCTCCACTTT
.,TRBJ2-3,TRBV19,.,CASSIADTQYF,TGTGCCAGTAGTATCGCAGATACGCAGTATTTT
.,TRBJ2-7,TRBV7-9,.,CSSSFEGAWSYEQYF,TGTTCCAGCAGCTTTGAAGGGGCATGGTCCTACGAGCAGTACTTC
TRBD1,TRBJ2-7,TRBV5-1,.,CASSLANRRDRTYEQYF,TGCGCCAGCAGCTTGGCGAACCGCCGGGACAGAACCTACGAGCAGTACTTC
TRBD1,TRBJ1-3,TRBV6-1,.,CASSEAEGASGNTIYF,TGTGCCAGCAGTGAAGCGGAGGGGGCTTCTGGAAACACCATATATTTT
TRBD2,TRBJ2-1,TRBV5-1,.,CASSLRLASDNEQFF,TGCGCCAGCAGCTTGCGACTAGCGAGTGACAATGAGCAGTTCTTC
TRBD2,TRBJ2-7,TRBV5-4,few,CASSPGLAEREQYF,TGTGCCAGCAGCCCGGGACTAGCGGAACGCGAGCAGTACTTC
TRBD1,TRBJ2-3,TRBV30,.,CAWSVGQGADTQYF,TGTGCCTGGAGTGTGGGACAGGGGGCGGATACGCAGTATTTT
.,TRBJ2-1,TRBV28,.,CASISLGGGRDNEQFF,TGTGCCAGCATCTCGTTGGGGGGAGGACGGGACAATGAGCAGTTCTTC
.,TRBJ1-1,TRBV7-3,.,CASSSSRGFRAFF,TGTGCCAGCAGCTCCTCTAGGGGCTTCCGGGCTTTCTTT
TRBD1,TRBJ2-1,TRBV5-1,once,CASSLTGQGGNEQFF,TGCGCCAGCAGCTTGACAGGACAGGGGGGCAATGAGCAGTTCTTC
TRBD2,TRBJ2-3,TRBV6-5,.,CASSGGGADTQYF,TGTGCCAGCAGCGGGGGGGGCGCAGATACGCAGTATTTT
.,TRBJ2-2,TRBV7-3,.,CASSATGPGTGELFF,TGTGCCAGCAGCGCCACAGGGCCGGGCACCGGGGAGCTGTTTTTT
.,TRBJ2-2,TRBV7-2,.,CASSLPGAGELFF,TGTGCCAGCAGCTTACCAGGGGCCGGGGAGCTGTTTTTT
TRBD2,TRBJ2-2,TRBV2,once,CASSIAGGPITGELFF,TGTGCCAGCAGTATAGCGGGAGGGCCAATCACCGGGGAGCTGTTTTTT
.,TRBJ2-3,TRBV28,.,CASSPWGGPTSQDTQYF,TGTGCCAGCAGCCCGTGGGGGGGGCCTACATCACAAGATACGCAGTATTTT
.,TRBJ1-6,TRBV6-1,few,CASSEMWGSSSPLHF,TGTGCCAGCAGTGAAATGTGGGGCTCTAGTTCACCCCTCCACTTT